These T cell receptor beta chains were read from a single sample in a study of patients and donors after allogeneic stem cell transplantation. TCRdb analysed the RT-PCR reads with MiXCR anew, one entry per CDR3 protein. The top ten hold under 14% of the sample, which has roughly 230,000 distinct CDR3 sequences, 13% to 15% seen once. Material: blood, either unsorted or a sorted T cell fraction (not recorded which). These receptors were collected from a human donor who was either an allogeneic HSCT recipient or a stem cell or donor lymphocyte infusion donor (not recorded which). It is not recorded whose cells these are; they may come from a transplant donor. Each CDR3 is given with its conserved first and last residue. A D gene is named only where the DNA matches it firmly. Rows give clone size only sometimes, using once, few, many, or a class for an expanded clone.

CDR3 DNA: TGCAGTGCAGCACCCCAGCGGGGGGCAGCAGATACGCAGTATTTT
CDR3 protein: CSAAPQRGAADTQYF
D gene: TRBD2
J gene: TRBJ2-3
V gene: TRBV20-1
clone size: few

CDR3 DNA: TGTGCCAGCAGTCCAGGACAGGGGGGGGGAAACACCATATATTTT
CDR3 protein: CASSPGQGGGNTIYF
D gene: TRBD1
J gene: TRBJ1-3
V gene: TRBV6-1
clone size: many

CDR3 DNA: TGTGCCAGCAGCTTATTGGCGGGGGGGCCTTCCGCCGATACGCAGTATTTT
CDR3 protein: CASSLLAGGPSADTQYF
D gene: TRBD2
J gene: TRBJ2-3
V gene: TRBV7-2
clone size: few

CDR3 DNA: TGTGCCAGCAGCCCCACCGCCGGACAGGGTGGGAATGAGCAGTTCTTC
CDR3 protein: CASSPTAGQGGNEQFF
D gene: TRBD1
J gene: TRBJ2-1
V gene: TRBV7-3
clone size: .

CDR3 DNA: TGTGCCAGCAGGAGGGGACAGGGGGTGGATTACGAGCAGTACTTC
CDR3 protein: CASRRGQGVDYEQYF
D gene: TRBD1
J gene: TRBJ2-7
V gene: TRBV12-3/TRBV12-4
clone size: many

CDR3 DNA: TGCGCCAGCAGCTTAGACCCAGGGAGGAAAGGCTACACCTTC
CDR3 protein: CASSLDPGRKGYTF
D gene: .
J gene: TRBJ1-2
V gene: TRBV5-1
clone size: few

CDR3 DNA: TGCGCCAGCAGCAGGACGACAGGGTCCTATGAGCAGTTCTTC
CDR3 protein: CASSRTTGSYEQFF
D gene: TRBD1
J gene: TRBJ2-1
V gene: TRBV5-1
clone size: many

CDR3 DNA: TGTGCCAGCAGCTTCTCAGGGGGCACCGGGGAGCTGTTTTTT
CDR3 protein: CASSFSGGTGELFF
D gene: TRBD1
J gene: TRBJ2-2
V gene: TRBV11-1
clone size: many

CDR3 DNA: TGTGCCAGCAGCTTTGATACAGGGGGTGGCTACACCTTC
CDR3 protein: CASSFDTGGGYTF
D gene: TRBD1
J gene: TRBJ1-2
V gene: TRBV7-9
clone size: .

CDR3 DNA: TGTGCCACCAGGGTGTTACCCTACGAGCAGTACTTC
CDR3 protein: CATRVLPYEQYF
D gene: .
J gene: TRBJ2-7
V gene: TRBV6-5
clone size: .

CDR3 DNA: TGCAGTGCTACCTACTACGGGAGGACCACCTCCTACGAGCAGTACTTC
CDR3 protein: CSATYYGRTTSYEQYF
D gene: TRBD2
J gene: TRBJ2-7
V gene: TRBV20-1
clone size: .

CDR3 DNA: TGTGCCAGCTCACTTGGACAGGGACCGGAGGACACCATATATTTT
CDR3 protein: CASSLGQGPEDTIYF
D gene: TRBD1
J gene: TRBJ1-3
V gene: TRBV18
clone size: few

CDR3 DNA: TGTGCCAGCAGCTTGTCTCCGGGAAAGTCCTACGAGCAGTACTTC
CDR3 protein: CASSLSPGKSYEQYF
D gene: .
J gene: TRBJ2-7
V gene: TRBV5-6
clone size: .

CDR3 DNA: TGCAGTGCCCCCGGGACGGTTGAGAACACTGAAGCTTTCTTT
CDR3 protein: CSAPGTVENTEAFF
D gene: .
J gene: TRBJ1-1
V gene: TRBV20-1
clone size: .

CDR3 DNA: TGCGCCAGCAGCCCGGGAGGGTGGAAAGAGACCCAGTACTTC
CDR3 protein: CASSPGGWKETQYF
D gene: TRBD2
J gene: TRBJ2-5
V gene: TRBV5-1
clone size: many

CDR3 DNA: TGCGCCAGCAGCTTGTTTTCCGGGGCCCTCTACGAGCAGTACTTC
CDR3 protein: CASSLFSGALYEQYF
D gene: .
J gene: TRBJ2-7
V gene: TRBV5-1
clone size: many

CDR3 DNA: TGTGCCAGCAGTCCGGAGGGGAGGAGCGAGCAGTACTTC
CDR3 protein: CASSPEGRSEQYF
D gene: .
J gene: TRBJ2-7
V gene: TRBV3-1
clone size: few

CDR3 DNA: TGTGCCAGCAGTTTTGGGGGAGGTGAAGATACGCAGTATTTT
CDR3 protein: CASSFGGGEDTQYF
D gene: .
J gene: TRBJ2-3
V gene: TRBV12-3/TRBV12-4
clone size: few

CDR3 DNA: TGTGCCACCAGTGATTTGGTTTGTCGGGGGACTAATGAAAAACTGTTTTTT
CDR3 protein: CATSDLVCRGTNEKLFF
D gene: .
J gene: TRBJ1-4
V gene: TRBV24-1
clone size: .

CDR3 DNA: TGTGCCAGCAGCCCAGACTCCCGCCACGAGCAGTACTTC
CDR3 protein: CASSPDSRHEQYF
D gene: .
J gene: TRBJ2-7
V gene: TRBV7-8
clone size: many

CDR3 DNA: TGCGCCAGCAGCACCAGAGCGGGAGAAGAGACCCAGTACTTC
CDR3 protein: CASSTRAGEETQYF
D gene: TRBD2
J gene: TRBJ2-5
V gene: TRBV5-1
clone size: .

CDR3 DNA: TGCGCCAGCAGCGCGACAGTGGCCACTGAAGCTTTCTTT
CDR3 protein: CASSATVATEAFF
D gene: .
J gene: TRBJ1-1
V gene: TRBV5-1
clone size: many

CDR3 DNA: TGTGCCTGGAGGAAGACAGGGGAAGCTTTCTTT
CDR3 protein: CAWRKTGEAFF
D gene: TRBD1
J gene: TRBJ1-1
V gene: TRBV30
clone size: few

CDR3 DNA: TGTGCCTGGAGTGTCGCTAGCGCGGGGGGAGATACGCAGTATTTT
CDR3 protein: CAWSVASAGGDTQYF
D gene: TRBD2
J gene: TRBJ2-3
V gene: TRBV30
clone size: many

CDR3 DNA: TGTGCCAGCAGCCAACCGGACAGGAGCACTGAAGCTTTCTTT
CDR3 protein: CASSQPDRSTEAFF
D gene: TRBD1
J gene: TRBJ1-1
V gene: TRBV4-2
clone size: .

CDR3 DNA: TGTGCCAGCAGTGAACCGGCATCTGGGGAGCAGTTCTTC
CDR3 protein: CASSEPASGEQFF
D gene: .
J gene: TRBJ2-1
V gene: TRBV2
clone size: few

CDR3 DNA: TGCGCCAGCAGCTCGCAGCCCGCGAGCTCCTACGAGCAGTACTTC
CDR3 protein: CASSSQPASSYEQYF
D gene: .
J gene: TRBJ2-7
V gene: TRBV5-1
clone size: .

CDR3 DNA: TGCGCCAGCAGATTCGACGCCAATGGGGCCTACGAGCAGTACTTC
CDR3 protein: CASRFDANGAYEQYF
D gene: .
J gene: TRBJ2-7
V gene: TRBV5-1
clone size: .

CDR3 DNA: TGTGCCAGCAGCTCCACCCCCTACGAGCAGTACTTC
CDR3 protein: CASSSTPYEQYF
D gene: .
J gene: TRBJ2-7
V gene: TRBV21-1
clone size: .

CDR3 DNA: TGTGCCAGCAGACCGATCGGCAGCAACTATGGCTACACCTTC
CDR3 protein: CASRPIGSNYGYTF
D gene: .
J gene: TRBJ1-2
V gene: TRBV11-2
clone size: many

CDR3 DNA: TGTGCCAGCTCACCCGGGACTTTGCGTGAGAATGGGCCCCAGCATTTT
CDR3 protein: CASSPGTLRENGPQHF
D gene: .
J gene: TRBJ1-5
V gene: TRBV18
clone size: many

CDR3 DNA: TGCAGTGCTAGAGGGACGGTTTCTGGGGCCAACGTCCTGACTTTC
CDR3 protein: CSARGTVSGANVLTF
D gene: .
J gene: TRBJ2-6
V gene: TRBV20-1
clone size: .

CDR3 DNA: TGCGCCAGCAGCTTGCGACAGGGGGACACTGAAGCTTTCTTT
CDR3 protein: CASSLRQGDTEAFF
D gene: TRBD1
J gene: TRBJ1-1
V gene: TRBV5-1
clone size: many

CDR3 DNA: TGTGCCAGCAGCTCCCCGGGACTAGCGGACTCCTACGAGCAGTACTTC
CDR3 protein: CASSSPGLADSYEQYF
D gene: TRBD2
J gene: TRBJ2-7
V gene: TRBV11-2
clone size: many

CDR3 DNA: TGTGCCAGCTCACACAGGGGGCGAGGTAATCAGCCCCAGCATTTT
CDR3 protein: CASSHRGRGNQPQHF
D gene: TRBD1
J gene: TRBJ1-5
V gene: TRBV3-1
clone size: many